A selection of T cell receptor beta chains follows, all from one sample in a study of cytomegalovirus exposure and HLA in healthy donors. Generated by immunoSEQ multiplex PCR, the TCRdb table keeps only in-frame clones and is missing some. Of around 230,000 clones in the sample, about 85% were seen once. Sequenced input: PBMCs. These receptors were collected from a girl aged 2 to 9 in good health and CMV-seronegative. The CDR3 runs from the conserved cysteine through the conserved F or W. D genes are given only for firm matches. Some rows mark clone size as missing; the rest say once, few, many or name a class of expanded clone.

clone_size d_call j_call v_call cdr3_nt cdr3_aa
NA TRBD1 TRBJ1-4 TRBV9 TGTGCCAGCAGCGTCACAACAGGGGACCAAAAACTGTTTTTT CASSVTTGDQKLFF
NA TRBD2 TRBJ2-4 TRBV5-1 TGCGCCAGCAGCTTGGGCTTTGGGACTAGCGGGGTAGGCAAAAACATTCAGTACTTC CASSLGFGTSGVGKNIQYF
NA TRBD1 TRBJ1-3 TRBV5-6 TGTGCCAGCAGTCGGGCGGGACAGGGGAACACCATATATTTT CASSRAGQGNTIYF
NA TRBD1 TRBJ1-6 TRBV5-5 TGTGCCAGCAGCGCGGGACAGAGAGGCTCCTATAATTCACCCCTCCACTTT CASSAGQRGSYNSPLHF
NA NA TRBJ1-2 TRBV20-1 TGCAGTGGTACGGGAAACTATGGCTACACCTTC CSGTGNYGYTF
NA TRBD2 TRBJ2-3 TRBV29-1 TGCAGCGTTTGGAGCGGGGTTCATTCAGATACGCAGTATTTT CSVWSGVHSDTQYF
NA NA TRBJ1-5 TRBV4-1 TGCGCCAGCAGCCAAGGCTTTAACCGGGGTCAGCCCCAGCATTTT CASSQGFNRGQPQHF
NA TRBD1 TRBJ1-6 TRBV5-1 TGCGCCAGCAGCTCTACAGGGGAAATTTCACCCCTCCACTTT CASSSTGEISPLHF
NA NA TRBJ2-3 TRBV4-1 TGCGCCAGCAGCCAAACGCCCCGGTCAGATACGCAGTATTTT CASSQTPRSDTQYF
NA TRBD2 TRBJ2-7 TRBV5-4 TGTGCCAGCAATTTTTTCCCCCCTGGGACTAGTACACACGAGCAGTACTTC CASNFFPPGTSTHEQYF
once NA TRBJ2-5 TRBV7-9 TGTGCCAGCAGCTTAGGTTCGCAGGGGAAGTGGGAGACCCAGTACTTC CASSLGSQGKWETQYF
NA TRBD1 TRBJ2-3 TRBV7-2 TGTGCCAGCAGCTTAGTAGGGACAGGGCTTAGCACAGATACGCAGTATTTT CASSLVGTGLSTDTQYF
NA NA TRBJ2-3 TRBV4-2 TGTGCCAGCAGCCCTTACCCTGGGCGGGGCCCCACAGATACGCAGTATTTT CASSPYPGRGPTDTQYF
NA TRBD1 TRBJ1-4 TRBV6-1 TGTGCCAGCAGTCGCCAGGGACAGATTAATGAAAAACTGTTTTTT CASSRQGQINEKLFF
NA NA TRBJ2-1 TRBV25-1 TGTGCCAGCAGTGCTACGACAGGCGGGGCGGGAGCGCAGTTCTTC CASSATTGGAGAQFF
NA NA TRBJ2-5 TRBV5-1 TGCGCCAGCAGCTCCCGACTTACTAGACCTCAAGAGACCCAGTACTTC CASSSRLTRPQETQYF
few NA TRBJ2-1 TRBV21-1 TGTGCCAGCAGCATGCTAGCGGGCCCTGGGGATGAGCAGTTCTTC CASSMLAGPGDEQFF
NA TRBD1 TRBJ1-4 TRBV9 TGTGCCAGCAGCGTCCTCGGGACAGGGGGTGGAAAACTGTTTTTT CASSVLGTGGGKLFF
NA NA TRBJ1-5 TRBV13 TGTGCCAGCAGCCTGGGGCAGGGGACGAATCAGCCCCAGCATTTT CASSLGQGTNQPQHF
NA TRBD1 TRBJ2-5 TRBV7-3 TGTGCCAGCAGCACCTCCGGGACAGGGGGAGAGACCCAGTACTTC CASSTSGTGGETQYF
NA NA TRBJ2-7 TRBV15 TGTGCCACCAGCAGCCCGTCAGGGGAGACCTACGAGCAGTACTTC CATSSPSGETYEQYF
NA TRBD2 TRBJ2-2 TRBV2 TGTGCCAGCAGTGGCCCGACACTGACGACTAGCGGGCGGACCGGGGAGCTGTTTTTT CASSGPTLTTSGRTGELFF
few NA TRBJ1-1 TRBV5-6 TGTGCCAGCAGCCTGGGGAGCTGGACTGAAGCTTTCTTT CASSLGSWTEAFF
NA NA TRBJ2-5 TRBV10-3 TGTGCCATCAGCACAGGGTGGGGGGAGACCCAGTACTTC CAISTGWGETQYF
NA TRBD1 TRBJ1-5 TRBV15 TGTGCCACCAGCCGAAGGACAGGGGATGGCCAGCCCCAGCATTTT CATSRRTGDGQPQHF
NA NA TRBJ2-5 TRBV6-5 TGTGCCAGCAGTTACTCGGCTTTTGAGACCCAGTACTTC CASSYSAFETQYF
NA NA TRBJ1-3 TRBV7-9 TGTTCCAGCAGCCCGAACTGGGTAGGGGCAGGGACTGGAAACACCATATATTTT CSSSPNWVGAGTGNTIYF
NA NA TRBJ2-6 TRBV6-5 TGTGCCAGCAGTTTGCAGGTCTCTGGGGCCAACGTCCTGACTTTC CASSLQVSGANVLTF
NA TRBD1 TRBJ1-1 TRBV2 TGTGCCAGCGCGGGGCAGGGGGCGAGTGAAGCTTTCTTT CASAGQGASEAFF
NA TRBD1 TRBJ1-1 TRBV9 TGTGCCAGCAGCGTAGATTCGGGCAGGGGGAAAGCTTTCTTT CASSVDSGRGKAFF
NA TRBD2 TRBJ2-7 TRBV4-1 TGCGCCAGAGTCCTAAAGCGACTAGCGGGAGCATGCGAGCAGTACTTC CARVLKRLAGACEQYF
NA TRBD2 TRBJ2-1 TRBV7-9 TGTGCCAGCAGCTTAACAGGGGGACTAGCGTTTAGTGAGCAGTTCTTC CASSLTGGLAFSEQFF
NA NA TRBJ1-1 TRBV20-1 TGCAGTGTGATGGGACACAGTGAAGCTTTCTTT CSVMGHSEAFF
NA TRBD1 TRBJ1-2 TRBV7-9 TGTGCCAGCAGCTTAGCGTGGACAGGGGGCAACTATGGCTACACCTTC CASSLAWTGGNYGYTF
NA TRBD2 TRBJ2-5 TRBV4-1 TGCGCCAGCAGCCAAGAACGAGCGGGAGTGGTTCAAGAGACCCAGTACTTC CASSQERAGVVQETQYF
NA NA TRBJ1-5 TRBV2 TGTGCCAGCAGTGAAGTACAGTTTGATCAGCCCCAGCATTTT CASSEVQFDQPQHF
few TRBD2 TRBJ2-3 TRBV4-1 TGCGCCAGCAGCCAAGAGACTAGCGGGGGGTCAGATACGCAGTATTTT CASSQETSGGSDTQYF
NA NA TRBJ1-6 TRBV5-6 TGTGCCAGCAGGAGAGGCAGCTCCTATAATTCACCCCTCCACTTT CASRRGSSYNSPLHF
NA NA TRBJ1-2 TRBV7-9 TGTGCCAGCAGGGGAGATTTTATAAACTATGGCTACACCTTC CASRGDFINYGYTF
NA NA TRBJ2-5 TRBV11-2 TGTGCCAGCAGCCCCGCCGGGAGTAAGACCCAGTACTTC CASSPAGSKTQYF
NA NA TRBJ1-2 TRBV15 TGTGCCACCAGCAGAGATGTCACGGTATATGGCTACACCTTC CATSRDVTVYGYTF
NA NA TRBJ2-7 TRBV19 TGTGGAACAGGGCCAATCGACGAGCAGTACTTC CGTGPIDEQYF
few TRBD1 TRBJ2-5 TRBV19 TGTGCCAGTAGTATCGGACAGGGGGCTCGAGAGACCCAGTACTTC CASSIGQGARETQYF
NA NA TRBJ2-7 TRBV20-1 TGCAGTGCTGGCAGGGCAAGAGAGCAGTACTTC CSAGRAREQYF
NA NA TRBJ1-1 TRBV18 TGTGCCAGCTCACCATACCCCGGTACTGAAGCTTTCTTT CASSPYPGTEAFF
NA NA TRBJ2-1 TRBV11-3 TGTGCCAGCAGCTTAGATCGGGAACATGAGCAGTTCTTC CASSLDREHEQFF
NA NA TRBJ2-5 TRBV6-1 TGTGCCAGCACCCCGTTTACAGGGGAGACCCAGTACTTC CASTPFTGETQYF
NA NA TRBJ2-5 TRBV27 TGTGCCAGCAGTTACCTGCAGGCCCCAGAGACCCAGTACTTC CASSYLQAPETQYF
NA NA TRBJ1-6 TRBV9 TGTGCCAGCAGCGTTGGCAGGCATAATTCACCCCTCCACTTT CASSVGRHNSPLHF